The rows below give T cell receptor beta chains drawn from one sample of a study of CD8 T cells in Susac syndrome. MiXCR was run by TCRdb on the immunoSEQ multiplex PCR reads, yielding one entry per CDR3 protein. Among some 180,000 distinct CDR3 sequences listed, 75% to 95% were seen once. Sequencing was performed on CD4+ T cells from PBMCs. The receptors derive from a human donor with Susac syndrome. CDR3s include the opening cysteine and the closing phenylalanine or tryptophan. Fields, in order: V gene, J gene, D gene, CDR3 length, clone size, CDR3 DNA, CDR3 protein. D genes are given only for firm matches. For some rows the clone size is stated as once, few or many, or as a class when expanded; others skip it.

v_gene: TRBV20-1; j_gene: TRBJ2-3; d_gene: .; len: 15; abundance: .; CDR3nt: TGCAGTGCTGGGCCTAGCGTCACTAGCACAGATACGCAGTATTTT; CDR3aa: CSAGPSVTSTDTQYF
v_gene: TRBV5-1; j_gene: TRBJ1-5; d_gene: .; len: 12; abundance: .; CDR3nt: TGCGCCAGCAGCACAGATCACGGCCCCCAGCATTTT; CDR3aa: CASSTDHGPQHF
v_gene: TRBV5-1; j_gene: TRBJ2-7; d_gene: TRBD1; len: 15; abundance: .; CDR3nt: TGCGCCAGCAGTCGGGCCGGGACAGTCTCCTACGAGCAGTACTTC; CDR3aa: CASSRAGTVSYEQYF
v_gene: TRBV5-1; j_gene: TRBJ1-1; d_gene: .; len: 14; abundance: once; CDR3nt: TGCGCCAGCAGCTCACAGGGAAGTGACACTGAAGCTTTCTTT; CDR3aa: CASSSQGSDTEAFF
v_gene: TRBV9; j_gene: TRBJ2-3; d_gene: .; len: 14; abundance: once; CDR3nt: TGTGCCAGCAGCGTAAATAGCGACACAGATACGCAGTATTTT; CDR3aa: CASSVNSDTDTQYF
v_gene: TRBV29-1; j_gene: TRBJ2-1; d_gene: .; len: 11; abundance: .; CDR3nt: TGCAGCGTTGGCTGGGGCAATGAGCAGTTCTTC; CDR3aa: CSVGWGNEQFF
v_gene: TRBV7-8; j_gene: TRBJ2-2; d_gene: TRBD1; len: 16; abundance: .; CDR3nt: TGTGCCAGCAGCTTTGACAGGGGGCGCAGCACCGGGGAGCTGTTTTTT; CDR3aa: CASSFDRGRSTGELFF
v_gene: TRBV20-1; j_gene: TRBJ1-1; d_gene: TRBD1; len: 14; abundance: .; CDR3nt: TGCAGTGCTAGAGATGTCCAGGGGGCTGCTGAAGCTTTCTTT; CDR3aa: CSARDVQGAAEAFF
v_gene: TRBV5-1; j_gene: TRBJ2-1; d_gene: .; len: 15; abundance: .; CDR3nt: TGCGCCAGCAGCCATCAAGTGAGCTCCTACAATGAGCAGTTCTTC; CDR3aa: CASSHQVSSYNEQFF
v_gene: TRBV2; j_gene: TRBJ2-5; d_gene: TRBD1; len: 14; abundance: .; CDR3nt: TGTGCCAGCAGCACACAGGGGTACCAAGAGACCCAGTACTTC; CDR3aa: CASSTQGYQETQYF
v_gene: TRBV5-1; j_gene: TRBJ2-1; d_gene: TRBD2; len: 15; abundance: .; CDR3nt: TGCGCCAGTCAGCGGGAGGCAAGCTCCTACAATGAGCAGTTCTTC; CDR3aa: CASQREASSYNEQFF
v_gene: TRBV5-1; j_gene: TRBJ2-1; d_gene: TRBD2; len: 15; abundance: .; CDR3nt: TGCGCCAGCAGCCCGAATAGCGGGAGAAACAATGAGCAGTTCTTC; CDR3aa: CASSPNSGRNNEQFF
v_gene: TRBV30; j_gene: TRBJ1-2; d_gene: .; len: 12; abundance: once; CDR3nt: TGTGCCTGGAGTAGTTCTCCGGGTGGCTACACCTTC; CDR3aa: CAWSSSPGGYTF
v_gene: TRBV9; j_gene: TRBJ2-1; d_gene: TRBD2; len: 16; abundance: .; CDR3nt: TGTGCCAGCAGCGTTACTAGCGGGAGGGCCATTAATGAGCAGTTCTTC; CDR3aa: CASSVTSGRAINEQFF
v_gene: TRBV28; j_gene: TRBJ2-7; d_gene: .; len: 13; abundance: .; CDR3nt: TGTGCCAGCAGTCTCGGGGTATCCTACGAGCAGTACTTC; CDR3aa: CASSLGVSYEQYF
v_gene: TRBV20-1; j_gene: TRBJ2-3; d_gene: .; len: 13; abundance: .; CDR3nt: TGCAGTGCGAGTGCGTGGGGCACAGATACGCAGTATTTT; CDR3aa: CSASAWGTDTQYF
v_gene: TRBV20-1; j_gene: TRBJ1-5; d_gene: .; len: 15; abundance: .; CDR3nt: TGCAGTGCTCCGGAATGGGTACAACTCAATCAGCCCCAGCATTTT; CDR3aa: CSAPEWVQLNQPQHF
v_gene: TRBV27; j_gene: TRBJ2-1; d_gene: .; len: 14; abundance: .; CDR3nt: TGTGCCAGCAGTTTCCGACAACTACACAATGAGCAGTTCTTC; CDR3aa: CASSFRQLHNEQFF
v_gene: TRBV5-1; j_gene: TRBJ2-5; d_gene: .; len: 11; abundance: .; CDR3nt: TGCGCCAGCACCCCGGGTGAGACCCAGTACTTC; CDR3aa: CASTPGETQYF
v_gene: TRBV10-3; j_gene: TRBJ1-2; d_gene: .; len: 11; abundance: .; CDR3nt: TGTGCCATCAAGCCGGGCGATGGCTACACCTTC; CDR3aa: CAIKPGDGYTF
v_gene: TRBV10-3; j_gene: TRBJ1-2; d_gene: .; len: 18; abundance: .; CDR3nt: TGTGCCATCAGTGTGGGCCTTGCCAGTGGACCGAAATGGTATGGCTACACCTTC; CDR3aa: CAISVGLASGPKWYGYTF
v_gene: TRBV5-1; j_gene: TRBJ2-5; d_gene: TRBD1; len: 16; abundance: .; CDR3nt: TGCGCCAGCAGCTTGTCAAACAGGGGGCGCGGGGAGACCCAGTACTTC; CDR3aa: CASSLSNRGRGETQYF
v_gene: TRBV10-3; j_gene: TRBJ2-5; d_gene: TRBD2; len: 13; abundance: .; CDR3nt: TGTGCCATCAGTGGCGCGGGAGAGGAGACCCAGTACTTC; CDR3aa: CAISGAGEETQYF
v_gene: TRBV4-1; j_gene: TRBJ1-2; d_gene: .; len: 15; abundance: .; CDR3nt: TGCGCCAGCAGCCAAGGTTCCTTACGGGGATATGGCTACACCTTC; CDR3aa: CASSQGSLRGYGYTF
v_gene: TRBV5-1; j_gene: TRBJ2-3; d_gene: .; len: 16; abundance: .; CDR3nt: TGCGCCAGCAGGCGCTTACTGGGGCGGGGCACAGATACGCAGTATTTT; CDR3aa: CASRRLLGRGTDTQYF